The 28 T cell receptor beta chains presented below share a single source sample, sequenced in a study of CD8 T cells in Susac syndrome. Reverse transcription of about 0.5 to 1 ug RNA was carried out with random hexamers. TCRdb re-derived calls from the immunoSEQ multiplex PCR reads in MiXCR, one entry per CDR3 protein. Of around 170,000 distinct CDR3 sequences in the sample, about 95% are singletons; the top ten hold approximately 0.16%. Sequencing was done on a sample of CD8+ T cells from PBMCs. These receptors all come from a human donor with Susac syndrome.

The rearrangement links TRBV5-6 to TRBJ1-5; D unclear. The germline V gene encodes CDR1 SGHDT and CDR2 YYEEEE. This CDR3 comprises 12 residues. V lost 2 bases to trimming and J lost 5 bases, with 5 bases between them. The CDR3 loop is CASSFGDQPQHF. The CDR3 DNA reads TGTGCCAGCAGCTTTGGCGATCAGCCCCAGCATTTT.

The genes are TRBV4-1 and TRBJ2-3; 10 positions agree with TRBD1. The CDR3 runs to 18 residues. The germline V gene has CDR1 MGHRA and CDR2 YSYEKL. V dropped 4 bases and J dropped 5; count of bases not matched to a gene: 15. As DNA, the CDR3 is TGCGCCAGCAGCCTCGGACAGGGGGGAAGTATGTTAATAGATACGCAGTATTTT. This encodes CASSLGQGGSMLIDTQYF.

V and J are TRBV6-5 and TRBJ1-1; 8 bases are shared with TRBD1. Trimming removed 2 bases from V and 13 bases from J; junction bases left unmatched: 12. CDR1 is MNHEY, CDR2 SVGAGI, per germline. There are 14 residues in the CDR3. The CDR3: CASSYGGQAGSYFF. The DNA for the CDR3 is TGTGCCAGCAGTTACGGGGGACAGGCCGGGTCTTATTTCTTT.

In DNA form, the CDR3 reads TGTGCCAGCAGTTACTCAGCAGGGGGGAACACTGAAGCTTTCTTT. This sequence encodes CASSYSAGGNTEAFF. The V gene is TRBV6-5, the J gene TRBJ1-1; 7 nucleotides agree with TRBD1. The CDR3 spans 15 residues. Germline V gene sequence: CDR1 MNHEY, CDR2 SVGAGI. V lost 0 bases and J lost 1; bases outside the gene matches: 2.

The chain is built from TRBV29-1 and TRBJ2-2; tentatively, D is TRBD2 (6 bases). CDR1 and CDR2 (germline): SQVTM, ANQGSEA. The CDR3 spans 18 residues. Trimming left V 2 bases short and J 1 base short, with 20 bases between. CDR3 in amino acids: CSVESWGLGTQNTGELFF. CDR3 coding DNA: TGCAGCGTTGAATCTTGGGGTCTCGGGACTCAGAACACCGGGGAGCTGTTTTTT.

This chain links TRBV24-1 with TRBJ2-6, with D perhaps given as TRBD1 or TRBD2 (6 bases each). V lost 7 bases to trimming and J lost 0 bases, with 18 bases between them. CDR3 length: 18 amino acids. In germline, CDR1 is KGHDR, CDR2 SFDVKD. In DNA form, the CDR3 reads TGTGCCACCAGCGCCCCCGGGGGCGAGAGCTCTGGGGCCAACGTCCTGACTTTC. It yields the protein CATSAPGGESSGANVLTF.

V and J are TRBV30 and TRBJ1-2; the D gene is possibly TRBD1 (6 bases). The CDR3 runs to 14 residues. Trimming shortened V by 3 bases and J by 4 bases, and 15 bases separated the two germline ends. Germline V gene data show CDR1 as GTSNPN and CDR2 as SVGIG (reference sequence). CDR3: CAWRDPGELYGYTF. In DNA, the CDR3 is TGTGCCTGGAGAGACCCAGGGGAACTCTATGGCTACACCTTC.

The genes are TRBV4-1 and TRBJ2-5, with TRBD1 matching over 8 bases. This CDR3 has 15 residues. V dropped 3 bases and J dropped 5; count of bases not matched to a gene: 8. From germline, CDR1 is MGHRA and CDR2 YSYEKL. This CDR3 is CASSHLTGAYETQYF. The CDR3 region has the DNA TGCGCCAGCAGCCACCTGACAGGGGCTTACGAGACCCAGTACTTC.

J is TRBJ2-1 and V is TRBV6-2 or TRBV6-3, with 8 bases that match TRBD1. Looked up from germline, CDR1 is MNHEY and CDR2 is SVGEGT. Losses at the gene ends were 0 bases for V and 7 bases for J; bases not matched to a gene: 14. The CDR3 is made up of 18 amino acids. CDR3 protein: CASSYSDRGEVGVNEQFF. Here the CDR3 DNA reads TGTGCCAGCAGTTACTCCGACAGGGGTGAGGTTGGTGTGAATGAGCAGTTCTTC.

The chain employs TRBV6-2 or TRBV6-3 and TRBJ1-5; D not resolved. The ends were cut back, 1 base at V and 6 bases at J, with 4 bases in the middle. The length of the CDR3 is 12 residues. Germline V gene lookup returns CDR1 MNHEY and CDR2 SVGEGT. This chain's CDR3 is CASSYWRQPQHF. CDR3 DNA: TGTGCCAGCAGTTACTGGCGTCAGCCCCAGCATTTT.

The chain combines TRBV19 with TRBJ2-7, with a weak D call TRBD2 (5 bases). Germline V gene lookup returns CDR1 LNHDA and CDR2 SQIVND (reference sequence). With 1 base removed from V and 2 bases from J, the gap between germline ends came to 9 bases. CDR3 length: 14 residues. The chain's CDR3 is CASSIGRGAYEQYF. The CDR3 nucleotides read TGTGCCAGTAGTATAGGTCGGGGAGCCTACGAGCAGTACTTC.

This chain links TRBV20-1 with TRBJ2-2; TRBD1 or TRBD2 may be the D gene (5 bases each). V was trimmed by 6 bases and J by 3 bases, leaving 20 bases between them. CDR3 length equals 16 residues. Germline CDR1 DFQATT, CDR2 SNEGSKA (reference sequence). The CDR3 spells CSARTWDRRDTGELFF. The DNA of the CDR3 is TGCAGTGCCCGAACCTGGGACCGTCGGGACACCGGGGAGCTGTTTTTT.

This chain uses TRBV30 with TRBJ1-1, with D perhaps matching TRBD1 (5 bases). V lost 1 base and J 2 bases, leaving 8 bases between the germline ends. The CDR3 sequence is 13 residues long. Germline CDR1 reads GTSNPN; CDR2 reads SVGIG (reference sequence). CDR3 amino acids: CAWSAGDNTEAFF. As DNA, the CDR3 is TGTGCCTGGAGTGCGGGGGATAACACTGAAGCTTTCTTT.

This chain connects TRBV11-2 to TRBJ2-3, with TRBD1 matching 8 bases. Looked up from germline, CDR1 is SGHAT and CDR2 is FQNNGV. With V trimmed by 6 bases and J by 1 base, 6 bases remained unmatched. This CDR3 comprises 15 residues. This CDR3 is CASSSGTGGTDTQYF. The CDR3 DNA reads as TGTGCCAGCAGTTCCGGGACAGGAGGCACAGATACGCAGTATTTT.

The J gene is TRBJ1-4, the V gene TRBV30; TRBD1 matches 8 bases. V was pared by 2 bases and J by 1 base, with 6 bases of the junction left unmatched. The CDR3 has 16 amino acids. Per the germline V gene, CDR1 is GTSNPN and CDR2 is SVGIG (reference sequence). CDR3 region: CAWSSGQGGTNEKLFF. CDR3 in DNA: TGTGCCTGGAGTAGCGGACAGGGAGGAACTAATGAAAAACTGTTTTTT.

The chain combines TRBV10-2 with TRBJ2-2; no firm D call. The CDR3 has 12 amino acids. V was pared by 7 bases and J by 1 base, with 4 bases between. Germline-derived CDR1 and CDR2 are WSHSY and SAAADI. The CDR3 DNA reads TGCGCCAGCACACAGAACACCGGGGAGCTGTTTTTT. Its protein is CASTQNTGELFF.

The rearrangement uses TRBV14 and TRBJ2-2, with D possibly matching TRBD1 (5 bases). Germline V lookup: CDR1 SGHDN, CDR2 FVKESK. This CDR3 comprises 16 residues. Trimming stripped 5 bases from V and 2 bases from J, with 15 bases between. The CDR3: CASSYDQGLNTGELFF. CDR3 coding DNA: TGTGCCAGCAGCTATGACCAGGGTCTAAACACCGGGGAGCTGTTTTTT. The whole variable domain, filled in from reference TRBV14 and TRBJ2-2, reads EAGVTQFPSHSVIEKGQTVTLRCDPISGHDNLYWYRRVMGKEIKFLLHFVKESKQDESGMPNNRFLAERTGGTYSTLKVQPAELEDSGVYFCASSYDQGLNTGELFFGEGSRLTVL.

V and J are TRBV29-1 and TRBJ1-2; 8 bases agree with TRBD1. J was trimmed by 8 bases and V by 6 bases; bases with no gene match: 5. Germline V gene sequence: CDR1 SQVTM, CDR2 ANQGSEA. CDR3 size: 11 residues. The CDR3 is CSVQGAGGYTF. The CDR3 DNA sequence: TGCAGCGTCCAGGGGGCCGGAGGCTACACCTTC.

The genes are TRBV7-3 and TRBJ2-5; D might be TRBD2 (5 bases). V was clipped by 4 bases and J by 8 bases, with 20 bases between them. This CDR3 has 15 amino acids. Germline CDR1 reads SGHTA; CDR2 reads FQGTGA. The CDR3, as DNA: TGTGCCAGCAGCTCTAGAGGGCCCGGCAAGGGTACCCAGTACTTC. The encoded protein is CASSSRGPGKGTQYF.

The rearrangement uses TRBV30 and TRBJ2-5, with D possibly TRBD1 on 6 matching bases. CDR1 is GTSNPN and CDR2 is SVGIG in the germline V gene (reference sequence). Trimming left V 2 bases short and J 1 base short, with 11 bases between. The CDR3 contains 14 residues. The CDR3 region is CAWSPTGLQETQYF. The CDR3 DNA follows: TGTGCCTGGAGTCCCACAGGGCTCCAAGAGACCCAGTACTTC.

The J gene is TRBJ1-2, the V gene TRBV7-9; 9 nucleotides line up with TRBD1. This CDR3 region has 15 residues. With V trimmed by 0 bases and J by 5 bases, 4 bases remained unmatched. CDR1 is SEHNR, CDR2 FQNEAQ, per germline (reference sequence). The CDR3 nucleotides are TGTGCCAGCAGCTTAGCGTCAGACAGGGGGTATGGCTACACCTTC. Translation gives CASSLASDRGYGYTF.

This chain uses TRBV24-1 with TRBJ2-5, with D possibly TRBD1 on 6 matching bases. V gave up 4 bases and J gave up 5 bases, with 22 bases separating them. Germline V lookup: CDR1 KGHDR, CDR2 SFDVKD. The CDR3 covers 17 residues. Here the CDR3 DNA reads TGTGCCACCAGTGAAGGTAGGACAGCGAATTTCGGGGAGACCCAGTACTTC. It is translated as CATSEGRTANFGETQYF.

The V and J genes are TRBV13 and TRBJ1-2; TRBD1 might be the D (6 bases). CDR3 length equals 13 residues. Trimming stripped 4 bases from V and 4 bases from J, with 10 bases between. Germline loops: CDR1 PRHDT, CDR2 FYEKMQ (reference sequence). CDR3 DNA sequence: TGTGCCAGCAGCTCAGGGGTGGGCTATGGCTACACCTTC. Its translation: CASSSGVGYGYTF.

This CDR3 reads CASSTGTTNTGELFF. The DNA for the CDR3 is TGTGCCAGCAGCACCGGGACAACGAACACCGGGGAGCTGTTTTTT. The gene calls are TRBV9 and TRBJ2-2, with D perhaps matching TRBD1 (6 bases). Germline V gene lookup returns CDR1 SGDLS and CDR2 YYNGEE. V was trimmed by 4 bases and J by 0 bases, leaving 10 bases between them. This CDR3 comprises 15 residues.

The rearrangement uses TRBV25-1 and TRBJ1-2; D is unclear. There are 12 residues in the CDR3. From germline, CDR1 is MGHDK and CDR2 SYGVNS. With 3 bases removed from V and 4 bases from J, the gap between germline ends came to 6 bases. The CDR3 spells CASSDRVYGYTF. CDR3 sequence (DNA): TGTGCCAGCAGTGATCGAGTCTATGGCTACACCTTC.

J is TRBJ2-1 and V is TRBV13, with D possibly being TRBD2 (6 bases). The length of the CDR3 is 15 residues. V lost 5 bases and J lost 0, with 11 bases in between. Per germline, CDR1 PRHDT and CDR2 FYEKMQ (reference sequence). This chain's CDR3 is CASSTGLLSYNEQFF. CDR3 in DNA: TGTGCCAGCAGCACGGGACTTCTCTCCTACAATGAGCAGTTCTTC.

For the CDR3, the DNA is TGTGCCAGCAGCTTAGAAAGACTAGCAGGAGAGACCCAGTACTTC. This translates into CASSLERLAGETQYF. This chain joins TRBV7-9 and TRBJ2-5, with 7 bases matching TRBD2. Trimming cost V 1 base and J 4 bases; bases outside gene matches: 6. CDR3 length equals 15 residues. Germline loops: CDR1 SEHNR, CDR2 FQNEAQ (reference sequence). Complete variable domain (other parts from reference TRBV7-9 and TRBJ2-5): DTGVSQNPRHKITKRGQNVTFRCDPISEHNRLYWYRQTLGQGPEFLTYFQNEAQLEKSRLLSDRFSAERPKGSFSTLEIQRTEQGDSAMYLCASSLERLAGETQYFGPGTRLLVL.

This clonotype was detected only once. The chain couples TRBV27 to TRBJ2-7; a possible D gene is TRBD1 (6 bases). Germline-derived CDR1 and CDR2 are MNHEY and SMNVEV (reference sequence). This CDR3 is built from 14 residues. The V and J ends lost 0 bases and 5 bases respectively, with 11 bases between them. The CDR3: CASSLSQRGNEQYF. In DNA form, the CDR3 reads TGTGCCAGCAGTTTATCCCAGAGGGGGAACGAGCAGTACTTC.